This section outlines one T cell receptor (beta chain) sequence together with its context. How the authors handled the data: From reference gene primer amplification, estimates of nucleated cell counts were derived. Only in-frame clones appear in the TCRdb table, and some are missing; sequencing was by immunoSEQ multiplex PCR. V and J calls and clone size come straight from that table; D and trimming were deduced from the DNA. This sample has under 300,000 clones, with about 85% found just once. Trimming removed 5 bases from V and 6 bases from J; junction bases left unmatched: 7. This CDR3 has 15 residues. From germline, CDR1 is SGHTA and CDR2 FQGNSA. The sample is drawn from a study of blood T cell repertoires in COVID-19. About the study: Samples came from the United States, Italy and Spain, spanning acute and convalescent COVID-19. T cells, B-cell-depleted T cells, or PBMCs supplied cDNA or gDNA.

Material for sequencing was peripheral blood. This clonotype was sampled from a human donor in a cohort sampled during active COVID-19. V is TRBV7-2 and J is TRBJ2-1, with 10 bases aligning to TRBD1. DNA of the CDR3: TGTGCCAGCAGCCCCCGGGACAGGGGAAGCAATGAGCAGTTCTTC. This codes for CASSPRDRGSNEQFF.